This T cell receptor beta chain was captured by sequencing in a study of blood T cell repertoires in COVID-19. Study-wide background: Both acute and convalescent COVID-19 samples were obtained from the United States, Italy and Spain.

Original processing methods: Reference gene primer amplification gave estimated nucleated cell counts. Profiled with immunoSEQ multiplex PCR; TCRdb holds only in-frame clones, not every one. V and J calls and clone size follow that table, whereas D and trimming were derived from the DNA. The sample shows 150,000 to 200,000 clones, nearly 90% of them seen only once. The TCR comes from a man in his late teens or twenties who had recovered from COVID-19. Source material: peripheral blood.

CDR3 loop: CASSDPRAGRDQKLFF. The CDR3, as DNA: TGTGCCAGCAGTGACCCCCGCGCAGGGAGGGATCAGAAACTGTTTTTT. The genes are TRBV6-1 and TRBJ1-4, with D possibly matching TRBD1 (5 bases). Deletions cut 3 bases from V and 11 bases from J, with 22 bases between. The length of the CDR3 is 16 residues. The V gene's germline CDR1 is MNHNS and CDR2 SASEGT.